A single sample is the source of the 21 T cell receptor beta chains below, sequenced in a study of regulatory T cells in long-lasting Graves disease. Specified time point: newly diagnosed GD, antithyroid drugs for less than 3 months. Generation of the TCR library employed RNA extracted from PBMCs. With iRepertoire HTBI primers and Arm-PCR of CDR3 regions, TCR beta libraries were built. TCRdb fed the multiplex PCR reads into MiXCR, producing one record per CDR3 protein. The table shows about 440,000 distinct CDR3 sequences, with about 15% occurring only once. Another study also made use of these data, one on T cells in Graves' hyperthyroidism and ophthalmopathy.

Sequences were derived from peripheral blood mononuclear cells (PBMCs), sampled at new diagnosis, from a patient treated with antithyroid drugs. The receptors come from a woman in her twenties or thirties with Graves disease.

This clonotype was observed many times. The DNA for the CDR3 is TGTGCCAGCCGCTGGGGGAGCACAGATACGCAGTATTTT. The encoded protein is CASRWGSTDTQYF. V is TRBV13 and J is TRBJ2-3; the D call may be TRBD1 or TRBD2 (5 bases each). V lost 8 bases and J 0 bases, leaving 9 bases between the germline ends. Germline assignment: CDR1 PRHDT and CDR2 FYEKMQ (reference sequence). The CDR3 extends over 13 amino acids.

This clonotype was seen ten or more times. The chain joins TRBV6-5 to TRBJ2-1; 8 positions agree with TRBD2. The CDR3 totals 12 residues. Germline V gene data show CDR1 as MNHEY and CDR2 as SVGAGI. V dropped 4 bases and J dropped 9; count of bases not matched to a gene: 2. The CDR3 protein is CASSWGTSEQFF. As DNA, the CDR3 is TGTGCCAGCAGTTGGGGGACTAGTGAGCAGTTCTTC.

This clonotype was picked up many times. The chain employs TRBV9 and TRBJ2-1, with TRBD1 matching over 9 bases. Trimming took 0 bases from V and 5 from J; bases not matched to a gene: 3. Germline V lookup: CDR1 SGDLS, CDR2 YYNGEE. The CDR3 is made up of 15 amino acids. Here the CDR3 reads CASSVAGTGHNEQFF. The CDR3 nucleotides are TGTGCCAGCAGCGTAGCCGGGACAGGGCACAATGAGCAGTTCTTC. The complete variable domain, with remaining parts taken from reference TRBV9 and TRBJ2-1, reads DSGVTQTPKHLITATGQRVTLRCSPRSGDLSVYWYQQSLDQGLQFLIQYYNGEERAKGNILERFSAQQFPDLHSELNLSSLELGDSALYFCASSVAGTGHNEQFFGPGTRLTVL.

The CDR3 DNA reads as TGTGCCAGCAGTGAAATCACCTTCTATTCCTACAATGAGCAGTTCTTC. Translation gives CASSEITFYSYNEQFF. The chain links TRBV2 to TRBJ2-1; D ambiguous. V was shortened by 2 bases and J by 1 base, with 12 bases between the two germline ends. The CDR3 sequence is 16 residues long. Germline V gene data show CDR1 as SNHLY and CDR2 as FYNNEI.

This clonotype was counted many times. V usage is TRBV7-2 and J usage is TRBJ2-2; a possible D gene is TRBD2 (6 bases). The CDR3 runs 15 residues. CDR1 is SGHTA, CDR2 FQGNSA, per germline. V gave up 6 bases and J gave up 5 bases, with 16 bases separating them. The CDR3 loop reads CASSVLAGRTGELFF. Written as DNA, the CDR3 is TGTGCCAGCAGTGTCCTGGCGGGACGGACCGGGGAGCTGTTTTTT.

In its sample, this clonotype was seen a few times. It may be a read error: a sequence one base away is much more abundant. It is likely a read error, because the conserved phenylalanine at the end of the CDR3 is missing. This chain connects TRBV3-1 to TRBJ2-2; 12 positions agree with TRBD1. Germline V gene sequence: CDR1 LGHDT, CDR2 YNNKEL (reference sequence). Trimming cost V 3 bases and J 3 bases; bases outside gene matches: 17. The CDR3 has 21 residues. The CDR3: CASSHSSGTGGLLRDTGELFS. The CDR3 DNA reads TGTGCCAGCAGCCATTCCTCCGGGACAGGGGGCCTACTCCGTGACACCGGGGAGCTGTTTTCT.

The chain joins TRBV4-1 to TRBJ1-4; perhaps TRBD1 as D (6 bases). V was trimmed by 0 bases and J by 11 bases, leaving 16 bases between them. Germline V gene sequence: CDR1 MGHRA, CDR2 YSYEKL. CDR3 size: 15 residues. DNA of the CDR3: TGCGCCAGCAGCCAAGATCACAGGGATGAAACGAAACTGTTTTTT. It codes for CASSQDHRDETKLFF.

This chain joins TRBV19 and TRBJ2-3; D may be TRBD1 (6 bases). Trimming took 3 bases from V and 0 from J, leaving 19 bases between them. From germline, CDR1 is LNHDA and CDR2 SQIVND (reference sequence). The CDR3 sequence is 18 residues long. This CDR3 reads CASSIGVGAGASTDTQYF. The CDR3 bases are TGTGCCAGTAGTATTGGGGTTGGTGCAGGGGCGAGCACAGATACGCAGTATTTT. Complete variable domain (other parts from reference TRBV19 and TRBJ2-3): DGGITQSPKYLFRKEGQNVTLSCEQNLNHDAMYWYRQDPGQGLRLIYYSQIVNDFQKGDIAEGYSVSREKKESFPLTVTSAQKNPTAFYLCASSIGVGAGASTDTQYFGPGTRLTVL.

This clonotype was recorded once. J is TRBJ2-3 and V is TRBV10-3, with TRBD2 matching 12 bases. V gave up 1 base and J gave up 2 bases; unmatched junction bases: 4. Germline CDR1 reads ENHRY; CDR2 reads SYGVKD. The CDR3 is made up of 17 amino acids. The CDR3 bases are TGTGCCATCAGTGAGTGGCGGACTAGCGGGGTCACAGATACGCAGTATTTT. It translates to CAISEWRTSGVTDTQYF.

In its sample, this clonotype was seen once. This chain links TRBV2 with TRBJ1-1, with D possibly TRBD1 on 6 matching bases. Per the germline V gene, CDR1 is SNHLY and CDR2 is FYNNEI. The CDR3 length is 14 residues. The V end lost 5 bases, the J end lost 1 base, and 11 bases lay between the germline ends. The DNA for the CDR3 is TGTGCCAGCAGTCAAGACAGGACGAACACTGAAGCTTTCTTT. Protein sequence: CASSQDRTNTEAFF.

This clonotype appeared many times. This chain uses TRBV4-1 with TRBJ1-2; TRBD1 is a possible D gene (6 bases). Looked up from germline, CDR1 is MGHRA and CDR2 is YSYEKL. The CDR3 is 16 amino acids. V gave up 0 bases and J gave up 3 bases, with 14 bases separating them. The CDR3 region has the DNA TGCGCCAGCAGCCAAGAACAGGGAAAAGCGGACTATGGCTACACCTTC. It translates to CASSQEQGKADYGYTF.

This clonotype was counted between two and nine times. The chain joins TRBV14 to TRBJ2-7; 7 bases are a match to TRBD1. The end of the DNA is better explained by TRBJ2-1, so the J call may be wrong. The CDR3 covers 17 residues. Germline assignment: CDR1 SGHDN and CDR2 FVKESK. CDR3 DNA: TGTGCCAGCAGCCAAGCTCAAGACAGGGTGCTGGGTAATGAGCAGTTCTTC. It codes for CASSQAQDRVLGNEQFF.

The chain is built from TRBV7-7 and TRBJ2-3; no clear D gene. There are 14 residues in the CDR3. Trimming cost V 1 base and J 6 bases, with 11 bases left between them. CDR1 and CDR2 (germline): SSHAT, FNYEAQ (reference sequence). CDR3 in DNA: TGTGCCAGCAGCTTAGGAACTACTGGGGATACGCAGTATTTT. As protein: CASSLGTTGDTQYF.

CDR3 in DNA: TGTGCCAGCAGCTTACAGGGGGGCGCCGGAAAACTGTTTTTT. Translation: CASSLQGGAGKLFF. The chain has TRBV6-1 and TRBJ1-4; 8 nucleotides align to TRBD1. The junction had 10 bases not matched to a gene; V was cut back by 6 bases and J by 10 bases. Germline V CDR1 and CDR2: MNHNS, SASEGT. The CDR3 consists of 14 residues.

The chain combines TRBV14 with TRBJ2-5, with D uncertain. The length of the CDR3 is 14 residues. Trimming removed 6 bases at V and 0 bases at J, with 11 bases between. CDR1 and CDR2 from the germline V gene are SGHDN and FVKESK. The CDR3 spells CASSLTRYQETQYF. In nucleotides, the CDR3 is TGTGCCAGCAGTCTGACGCGGTACCAAGAGACCCAGTACTTC. Complete variable domain (other parts from reference TRBV14 and TRBJ2-5): EAGVTQFPSHSVIEKGQTVTLRCDPISGHDNLYWYRRVMGKEIKFLLHFVKESKQDESGMPNNRFLAERTGGTYSTLKVQPAELEDSGVYFCASSLTRYQETQYFGPGTRLLVL.

This clonotype was counted at least ten times. The chain uses TRBV5-6 and TRBJ2-3; no clear D. This CDR3 region has 16 residues. Germline V gene data show CDR1 as SGHDT and CDR2 as YYEEEE. Trimming pared 7 bases from V and 0 bases from J, leaving 18 bases between. As DNA, the CDR3 is TGTGCCAGCGGGCCTAAGTGGGATACTAGCACAGATACGCAGTATTTT. Residues: CASGPKWDTSTDTQYF.

This clonotype was counted only a few times. This may be a read error: a much more frequent sequence differs by one nucleotide. The chain is built from TRBV7-9 and TRBJ1-1; D is unresolved. CDR3 size: 13 residues. Deletions cut 3 bases from V and 4 bases from J, with 9 bases between. Germline values: CDR1 SEHNR, CDR2 FQNEAQ (reference sequence). CDR3 loop: CASSFEGGTEAFF. The CDR3 nucleotides are TGTGCCAGCAGCTTCGAGGGAGGCACTGAAGCTTTCTTT.

This clonotype has more than one count but fewer than ten. This chain uses TRBV7-3 with TRBJ1-2, with 9 bases that match TRBD1. The CDR3 length is 19 residues. V shed 0 bases, J shed 1 base, and the junction held 12 bases outside the gene matches. Looked up from germline, CDR1 is SGHTA and CDR2 is FQGTGA. Here the CDR3 reads CASSLTGAVGTGINYGYTF. CDR3 DNA sequence: TGTGCCAGCAGCTTAACGGGGGCGGTCGGGACAGGGATTAACTATGGCTACACCTTC.

This clonotype was detected many times. The chain carries TRBV28 and TRBJ2-5; 9 bases line up with TRBD2. The ends lost 5 bases at V and 4 bases at J; junction bases unmatched: 8. The CDR3 is made up of 15 amino acids. Germline assignment: CDR1 MDHEN and CDR2 SYDVKM. The CDR3 nucleotides read TGTGCCAGCAGTCGGGGCGGGAGGGCAGGAGAGACCCAGTACTTC. This gives the protein CASSRGGRAGETQYF.

There are many counts of this clonotype. This chain uses TRBV5-1 with TRBJ2-7; D gene ambiguous. Germline values: CDR1 SGHRS, CDR2 YFSETQ. Trimming cost V 1 base and J 2 bases, with 10 bases left between them. This CDR3 contains 14 residues. DNA of the CDR3: TGCGCCAGCAGCTTGAGGGCGGATACCTACGAGCAGTACTTC. Protein: CASSLRADTYEQYF.

The genes are TRBV20-1 and TRBJ2-4, with TRBD2 identical over 13 bases. Trimming removed 3 bases from V and 5 bases from J; junction bases left unmatched: 10. This CDR3 has 17 residues. Germline V gives CDR1 DFQATT, CDR2 SNEGSKA (reference sequence). CDR3 amino acids: CSARNGLAGVLQNIQYF. The CDR3, as DNA: TGCAGTGCTAGGAACGGACTAGCGGGAGTCTTACAAAACATTCAGTACTTC.